The 27 T cell receptor beta chains presented below share a single source sample, sequenced in a study of T cells in Graves' hyperthyroidism and ophthalmopathy. It was RNA transcripts that yielded the amplified TCR beta CDR3 regions. Primed by the HTBI set, a first-round RT-PCR was run on the TCR CDR3. TCRdb re-called the multiplex PCR reads through MiXCR, storing one row per CDR3 protein. The table lists a few hundred thousand distinct CDR3 sequences, about 13% of them singletons. The source material was blood. Receptor source: a woman in her thirties or forties with Graves' ophthalmopathy.

This clonotype showed up many times. This rearrangement joins TRBV9 to TRBJ2-5, with TRBD1 as a possible D gene (6 bases). CDR1 and CDR2 (germline): SGDLS, YYNGEE. This CDR3 is 13 amino acids long. The V end lost 2 bases, the J end lost 3 bases, and 8 bases lay between the germline ends. CDR3 residues: CASSVGHKETQYF. The CDR3 nucleotides read TGTGCCAGCAGCGTGGGACACAAAGAGACCCAGTACTTC.

The chain links TRBV12-3 or TRBV12-4 to TRBJ2-2; a weak D match, TRBD1 (7 bases). V dropped 5 bases and J dropped 2 bases, with 15 bases sitting between them. The CDR3 loop spans 16 amino acids. The CDR3 DNA reads as TGTGCCAGCAGTGGAGGGGGGACAGCCAACACCGGGGAGCTGTTTTTT. Translation: CASSGGGTANTGELFF.

This clonotype has ten or more counts. The chain carries TRBV10-1 and TRBJ2-5; 11 nucleotides line up with TRBD2. Germline V gene data show CDR1 as WNHNN and CDR2 as SYGVQD (reference sequence). J was trimmed by 4 bases and V by 9 bases; bases with no gene match: 13. The CDR3 is 16 residues long. The CDR3 here is CASASTTSGERETQYF. The CDR3 bases are TGCGCCAGTGCTTCGACGACTAGCGGGGAACGAGAGACCCAGTACTTC.

In its sample, this clonotype was seen many times. This chain connects TRBV2 to TRBJ1-1; perhaps TRBD1 as D (5 bases). The CDR3 length is 14 residues. The V gene's germline CDR1 is SNHLY and CDR2 FYNNEI. The ends were cut back, 5 bases at V and 0 bases at J, with 10 bases in the middle. CDR3 loop: CASSMGTVNTEAFF. The DNA of the CDR3 is TGTGCCAGCAGTATGGGGACGGTGAACACTGAAGCTTTCTTT. The variable domain in full, with the rest retrieved from reference TRBV2 and TRBJ1-1, is EPEVTQTPSHQVTQMGQEVILRCVPISNHLYFYWYRQILGQKVEFLVSFYNNEISEKSEIFDDQFSVERPDGSNFTLKIRSTKLEDSAMYFCASSMGTVNTEAFFGQGTRLTVV.

This clonotype was counted at least ten times. J is TRBJ2-3 and V is TRBV7-6, with D perhaps matching TRBD2 (5 bases). The germline V gene has CDR1 SGHVS and CDR2 FNYEAQ. Trimming stripped 3 bases from V and 0 bases from J, with 7 bases between. The CDR3 consists of 14 residues. CDR3 sequence (DNA): TGTGCCAGCAGCTTTCGGGGAAGCACAGATACGCAGTATTTT. Amino acid sequence: CASSFRGSTDTQYF.

This clonotype has a count of ten or more. The chain joins TRBV3-1 to TRBJ1-2; D ambiguous. V was cut by 4 bases and J by 8 bases, with 17 bases left in between. Germline V gene data show CDR1 as LGHDT and CDR2 as YNNKEL (reference sequence). This CDR3 comprises 14 residues. The CDR3 region has the DNA TGTGCCAGCAGCCTCCCTGGAGAGCGACGCGGCTACACCTTC. As protein: CASSLPGERRGYTF.

There are many counts of this clonotype. The chain recombines TRBV11-2 with TRBJ2-3; D unresolved. The V and J ends lost 2 bases and 3 bases respectively, with 9 bases between them. The V gene's germline CDR1 is SGHAT and CDR2 FQNNGV. The CDR3 totals 14 residues. DNA for the CDR3: TGTGCCAGCAGCTTAAGCTGGGGTACAGATACGCAGTATTTT. Protein: CASSLSWGTDTQYF. The full variable domain, completed using reference TRBV11-2 and TRBJ2-3, is EAGVAQSPRYKIIEKRQSVAFWCNPISGHATLYWYQQILGQGPKLLIQFQNNGVVDDSQLPKDRFSAERLKGVDSTLKIQPAKLEDSAVYLCASSLSWGTDTQYFGPGTRLTVL.

The rearrangement links TRBV10-3 to TRBJ2-1, with TRBD2 matching over 9 bases. The V segment lost 7 bases and the J segment 3 bases; nucleotides outside the gene matches: 7. This CDR3 region has 15 residues. Germline V lookup: CDR1 ENHRY, CDR2 SYGVKD. In nucleotides, the CDR3 is TGTGCCATCAATGGCGGGAGGGGGGGCTACAATGAGCAGTTCTTC. Protein sequence: CAINGGRGGYNEQFF.

This clonotype was seen repeatedly, ten times or more. The gene calls are TRBV7-6 and TRBJ2-1; TRBD2 agrees at 7 bases. The CDR3 is 15 amino acids. Germline V CDR1 and CDR2: SGHVS, FNYEAQ. Trimming took 5 bases from V and 4 from J; bases not matched to a gene: 8. CDR3 DNA: TGTGCCAGCAGCATCGGACTAGAAGTATACAATGAGCAGTTCTTC. Amino acids: CASSIGLEVYNEQFF.

This clonotype was observed many times. The CDR3 region has the DNA TGTGCCAGCACCAAGGGGGGGCAACATAATTCACCCCTCCACTTT. Residues: CASTKGGQHNSPLHF. The chain uses TRBV28 and TRBJ1-6, with D perhaps matching TRBD1 (6 bases). V was clipped by 7 bases and J by 5 bases, with 15 bases between them. Germline V gives CDR1 MDHEN, CDR2 SYDVKM. The CDR3 loop spans 15 amino acids.

V is TRBV20-1 and J is TRBJ2-7, with D perhaps being TRBD1 or TRBD2 (5 bases each). The CDR3 totals 15 residues. Per germline, CDR1 DFQATT and CDR2 SNEGSKA (reference sequence). V shed 0 bases and J shed 2 bases, with 14 bases lying between them. The CDR3 sequence is CSAREAGTETYEQYF. The CDR3 DNA is TGCAGTGCTAGAGAGGCCGGGACGGAAACCTACGAGCAGTACTTC.

There are a few counts of this clonotype. CDR3: CASRRGLGQPQHF. The CDR3 DNA sequence: TGTGCCAGCCGCAGGGGGCTAGGGCAGCCCCAGCATTTT. The rearrangement uses TRBV19 and TRBJ1-5; the match to TRBD1 covers 8 bases. CDR3 length: 13 amino acids. CDR1 is LNHDA and CDR2 is SQIVND in the germline V gene (reference sequence). The V gene end was trimmed by 9 bases and the J gene end by 7 bases; junction bases not matched to a gene: 8. The full variable domain, in which reference TRBV19 and TRBJ1-5 provide the parts outside the CDR3, is DGGITQSPKYLFRKEGQNVTLSCEQNLNHDAMYWYRQDPGQGLRLIYYSQIVNDFQKGDIAEGYSVSREKKESFPLTVTSAQKNPTAFYLCASRRGLGQPQHFGDGTRLSIL.

This clonotype was detected many times. As DNA, the CDR3 is TGTGCCAGCGAGTATCCCCAGACTAGCGAGAGCTCCTACGAGCAGTACTTC. Translated: CASEYPQTSESSYEQYF. This chain links TRBV7-3 with TRBJ2-7; 8 nucleotides line up with TRBD2. J lost 0 bases, V lost 8 bases, and 15 bases had no gene match. Germline V gene data show CDR1 as SGHTA and CDR2 as FQGTGA. This CDR3 is 17 amino acids long.

Many counts were recorded for this clonotype. Here the CDR3 DNA reads TGTGCCACCAAGGACGAAGACCAAGAGACCCAGTACTTC. It codes for CATKDEDQETQYF. This rearrangement joins TRBV15 to TRBJ2-5; D is unclear. V was cut by 7 bases and J by 0 bases, with 9 bases left in between. CDR1 LNHNV and CDR2 YYDKDF come from the germline V gene (reference sequence). CDR3 length equals 13 residues.

In this sample, this clonotype turned up many times. The J gene is TRBJ1-1, the V gene TRBV20-1; D is uncertain. This CDR3 spans 13 amino acids. Germline CDR1 reads DFQATT; CDR2 reads SNEGSKA (reference sequence). Trimming cost V 6 bases and J 0 bases, with 11 bases left between them. The DNA for the CDR3 is TGCAGTGCCCTTCCCGGGCTGAACACTGAAGCTTTCTTT. This codes for CSALPGLNTEAFF.

This clonotype was detected many times. The V and J genes are TRBV9 and TRBJ1-2; TRBD1 aligns across 8 bases. CDR1 and CDR2 (germline): SGDLS, YYNGEE. The CDR3 runs to 16 residues. Trimming at V came to 2 bases and at J to 4 bases, leaving 10 bases not matched to a gene. CDR3 loop: CASSVGTGSTPYGYTF. CDR3 nucleotide sequence: TGTGCCAGCAGCGTGGGGACAGGTTCCACCCCCTATGGCTACACCTTC.

The gene calls are TRBV18 and TRBJ2-3; D ambiguous. The CDR3 sequence is 13 residues long. Deletions cut 1 base from V and 7 bases from J, with 9 bases between. Looked up from germline, CDR1 is KGHSH and CDR2 is LQKENI. CDR3 sequence: CASSPQGMNTQYF. CDR3 DNA sequence: TGTGCCAGCTCACCACAGGGCATGAATACGCAGTATTTT.

The rearrangement joins TRBV7-9 to TRBJ1-1; D call uncertain. Trimming cost V 0 bases and J 7 bases, with 15 bases left between them. Germline V CDR1 and CDR2: SEHNR, FQNEAQ (reference sequence). The CDR3 loop spans 15 amino acids. The CDR3 nucleotides read TGTGCCAGCAGCTTAGCAGGTTCCCTATACTTTGAAGCTTTCTTT. Protein sequence: CASSLAGSLYFEAFF. Variable domain in full (rest from reference TRBV7-9 and TRBJ1-1): DTGVSQNPRHKITKRGQNVTFRCDPISEHNRLYWYRQTLGQGPEFLTYFQNEAQLEKSRLLSDRFSAERPKGSFSTLEIQRTEQGDSAMYLCASSLAGSLYFEAFFGQGTRLTVV.

In this sample, this clonotype turned up many times. The V gene is TRBV29-1, the J gene TRBJ2-2; the D gene could be TRBD1 or TRBD2 (5 bases each). Germline CDR1 and CDR2: SQVTM and ANQGSEA. The germline V and J ends were trimmed by 3 bases and 5 bases, with 13 bases remaining between them. This CDR3 spans 14 amino acids. The CDR3 DNA reads as TGCAGCGTTGACGAGGGGCGCGGGACCGGGGAGCTGTTTTTT. Translation: CSVDEGRGTGELFF.

In its sample, this clonotype was seen many times. CDR3 sequence: CASSEVATFNQPQHF. As DNA, the CDR3 is TGTGCCAGCAGTGAAGTCGCCACCTTCAATCAGCCCCAGCATTTT. This chain uses TRBV6-1 with TRBJ1-5; D is uncertain. CDR1 and CDR2 from the germline V gene are MNHNS and SASEGT. The CDR3 is 15 residues long. The ends were cut back, 1 base at V and 3 bases at J, with 10 bases in the middle.

A few counts support this clonotype. This chain joins TRBV5-4 and TRBJ2-1; TRBD1 agrees at 11 bases. The CDR3 contains 15 residues. Germline V gene sequence: CDR1 SGHNT, CDR2 YYREEE (reference sequence). The V and J ends lost 4 bases and 7 bases, in that order; junction bases with no gene match: 7. The chain's CDR3 is CASSPGTGGLNEQFF. CDR3 coding DNA: TGTGCCAGCAGCCCCGGGACAGGGGGATTAAATGAGCAGTTCTTC.

This clonotype was detected ten times or more. The rearrangement links TRBV5-1 to TRBJ2-3; D could derive from TRBD1 or TRBD2 (5 bases each). This CDR3 spans 15 amino acids. Germline lookup yields CDR1 SGHRS and CDR2 YFSETQ. The V and J ends lost 4 bases and 6 bases respectively, with 18 bases between them. DNA of the CDR3: TGCGCCAGCAGCGAGGGGCGGCTCAGGGCGGATACGCAGTATTTT. Its protein product is CASSEGRLRADTQYF.

The chain links TRBV7-9 to TRBJ2-7; D may correspond to TRBD1 or TRBD2 (5 bases each). The germline gives CDR1 SEHNR, CDR2 FQNEAQ (reference sequence). V dropped 10 bases and J dropped 7 bases, with 17 bases sitting between them. This CDR3 spans 12 amino acids. The CDR3 loop reads CATAYGAGEQYF. The CDR3 coding sequence is TGTGCCACAGCTTACGGGGCAGGAGAGCAGTACTTC.

This clonotype appeared a few times. The V call is TRBV5-8, the J call TRBJ1-3; the match to TRBD1 covers 9 bases. The CDR3 has 16 residues. Germline assignment: CDR1 SGHTS and CDR2 YDEGEE. V gave up 4 bases and J gave up 0 bases; unmatched junction bases: 5. The CDR3 protein is CASSRGQGFSGNTIYF. DNA for the CDR3: TGTGCCAGCAGCAGAGGACAGGGGTTCTCTGGAAACACCATATATTTT.

This clonotype was recorded a few times. The germline gene is not matched at one end of the junction; a read error may be the cause. The rearrangement uses TRBV12-3 or TRBV12-4 and TRBJ2-7; the D gene is possibly TRBD1 (6 bases). This CDR3 comprises 14 residues. CDR3 DNA: TGTGCCAGCAGCTTGACACAGGGTCCCTACGAGCAGTGCTTC. Amino acids: CASSLTQGPYEQCF.

This clonotype was recorded many times. CDR3 in amino acids: CASSLQRQGEQYF. In DNA, the CDR3 is TGTGCCAGCAGCTTACAGAGACAGGGGGAGCAGTACTTC. This chain joins TRBV7-9 and TRBJ2-7, with 8 bases fitting TRBD1. V trimming: 2 bases; J trimming: 7 bases; junction bases outside the gene matches: 4. Germline CDR1 and CDR2: SEHNR and FQNEAQ (reference sequence). This CDR3 has 13 residues.

This clonotype was seen many times. This CDR3 reads CASSHRYREGQMGTEAFF. CDR3 DNA: TGTGCCAGCAGCCACCGCTATCGGGAGGGACAAATGGGCACTGAAGCTTTCTTT. The chain couples TRBV3-1 to TRBJ1-1; perhaps TRBD1 as D (6 bases). The CDR3 is 18 residues long. Germline V gene sequence: CDR1 LGHDT, CDR2 YNNKEL (reference sequence). V was trimmed by 3 bases and J by 4 bases, leaving 24 bases between them.